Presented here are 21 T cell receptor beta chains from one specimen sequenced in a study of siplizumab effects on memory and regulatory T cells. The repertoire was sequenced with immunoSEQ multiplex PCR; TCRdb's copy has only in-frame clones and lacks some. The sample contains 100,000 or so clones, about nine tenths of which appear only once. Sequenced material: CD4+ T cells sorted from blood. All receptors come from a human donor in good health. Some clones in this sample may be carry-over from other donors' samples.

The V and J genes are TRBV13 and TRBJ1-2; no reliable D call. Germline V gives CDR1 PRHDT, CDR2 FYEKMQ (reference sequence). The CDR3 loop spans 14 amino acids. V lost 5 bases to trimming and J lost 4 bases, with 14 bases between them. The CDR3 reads CASSREEVSYGYTF. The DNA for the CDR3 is TGTGCCAGCAGCAGAGAAGAGGTTAGCTATGGCTACACCTTC.

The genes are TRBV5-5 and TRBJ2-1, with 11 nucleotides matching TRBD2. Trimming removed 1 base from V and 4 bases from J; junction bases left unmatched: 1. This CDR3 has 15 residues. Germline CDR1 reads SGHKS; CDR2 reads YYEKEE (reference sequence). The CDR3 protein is CASSLIAGGYNEQFF. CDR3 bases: TGTGCCAGCAGCTTGATAGCGGGAGGGTACAATGAGCAGTTCTTC.

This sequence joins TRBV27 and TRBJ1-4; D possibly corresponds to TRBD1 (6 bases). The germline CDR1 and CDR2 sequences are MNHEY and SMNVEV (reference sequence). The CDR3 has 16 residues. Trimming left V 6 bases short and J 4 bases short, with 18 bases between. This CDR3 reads CASRGRPGEGNEKLFF. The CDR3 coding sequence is TGTGCCAGCAGAGGGAGGCCAGGGGAGGGTAATGAAAAACTGTTTTTT.

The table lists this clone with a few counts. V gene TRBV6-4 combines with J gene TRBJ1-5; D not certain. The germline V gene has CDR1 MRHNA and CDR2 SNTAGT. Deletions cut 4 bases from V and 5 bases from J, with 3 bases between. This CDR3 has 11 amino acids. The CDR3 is CASSGDQPQHF. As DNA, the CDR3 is TGTGCCAGCAGTGGGGATCAGCCCCAGCATTTT.

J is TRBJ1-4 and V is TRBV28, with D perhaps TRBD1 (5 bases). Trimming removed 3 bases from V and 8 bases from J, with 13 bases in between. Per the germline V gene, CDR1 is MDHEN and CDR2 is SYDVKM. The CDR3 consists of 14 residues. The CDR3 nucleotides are TGTGCCAGCAGTTTGTCCGGGGGAGGAGAAAAACTGTTTTTT. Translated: CASSLSGGGEKLFF.

The CDR3: CASRPAAHSGNTIYF. In DNA form, the CDR3 reads TGTGCCAGCAGACCGGCGGCCCACTCTGGAAACACCATATATTTT. This sequence joins TRBV6-5 and TRBJ1-3; D unclear. CDR3 size: 15 residues. V was trimmed by 6 bases and J by 0 bases, leaving 12 bases between them. CDR1 and CDR2 from the germline V gene are MNHEY and SVGAGI.

CDR3 protein: CASSLLSGVSNQPQHF. CDR3 nucleotide sequence: TGTGCCAGCAGCTTGTTATCGGGGGTTAGCAATCAGCCCCAGCATTTT. The chain recombines TRBV5-6 with TRBJ1-5; tentatively, D is TRBD1 (5 bases). Deletions cut 1 base from V and 0 bases from J, with 11 bases between. Germline V gives CDR1 SGHDT, CDR2 YYEEEE. This CDR3 spans 16 amino acids.

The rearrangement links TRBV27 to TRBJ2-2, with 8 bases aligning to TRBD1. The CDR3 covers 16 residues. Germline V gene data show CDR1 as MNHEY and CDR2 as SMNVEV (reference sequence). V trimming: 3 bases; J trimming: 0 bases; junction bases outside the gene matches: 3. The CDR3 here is CASSFGQGTNTGELFF. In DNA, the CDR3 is TGTGCCAGCAGTTTCGGACAGGGTACGAACACCGGGGAGCTGTTTTTT.

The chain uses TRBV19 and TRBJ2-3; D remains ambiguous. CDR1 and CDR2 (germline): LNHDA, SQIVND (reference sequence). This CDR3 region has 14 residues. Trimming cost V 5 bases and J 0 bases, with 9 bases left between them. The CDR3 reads CASSFEDSTDTQYF. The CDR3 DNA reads TGTGCCAGTAGTTTCGAGGATAGCACAGATACGCAGTATTTT.

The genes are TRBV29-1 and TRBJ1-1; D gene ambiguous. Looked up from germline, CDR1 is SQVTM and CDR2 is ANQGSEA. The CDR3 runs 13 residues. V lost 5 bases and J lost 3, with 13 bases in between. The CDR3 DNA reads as TGCAGCGTTACGCACGCCGCTGACACTGAAGCTTTCTTT. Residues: CSVTHAADTEAFF. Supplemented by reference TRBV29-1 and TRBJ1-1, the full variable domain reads SAVISQKPSRDICQRGTSLTIQCQVDSQVTMMFWYRQQPGQSLTLIATANQGSEATYESGFVIDKFPISRPNLTFSTLTVSNMSPEDSSIYLCSVTHAADTEAFFGQGTRLTVV.

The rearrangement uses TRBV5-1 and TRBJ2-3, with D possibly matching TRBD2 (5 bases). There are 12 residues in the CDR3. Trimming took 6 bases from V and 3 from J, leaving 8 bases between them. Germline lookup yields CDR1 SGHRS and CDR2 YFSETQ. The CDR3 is CASIGLTDTQYF. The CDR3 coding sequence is TGCGCCAGCATTGGACTGACAGATACGCAGTATTTT. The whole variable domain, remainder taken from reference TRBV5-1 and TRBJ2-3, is KAGVTQTPRYLIKTRGQQVTLSCSPISGHRSVSWYQQTPGQGLQFLFEYFSETQRNKGNFPGRFSGRQFSNSRSEMNVSTLELGDSALYLCASIGLTDTQYFGPGTRLTVL.

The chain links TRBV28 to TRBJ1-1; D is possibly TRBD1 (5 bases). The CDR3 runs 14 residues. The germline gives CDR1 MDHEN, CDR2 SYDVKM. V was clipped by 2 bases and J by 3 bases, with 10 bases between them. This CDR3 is CASSLLRADTEAFF. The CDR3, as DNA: TGTGCCAGCAGTTTACTCAGGGCGGACACTGAAGCTTTCTTT.

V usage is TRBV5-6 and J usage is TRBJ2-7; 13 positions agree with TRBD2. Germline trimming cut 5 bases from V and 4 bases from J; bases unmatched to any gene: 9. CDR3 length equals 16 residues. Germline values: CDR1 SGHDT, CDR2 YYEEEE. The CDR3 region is CASSLRTSGSGYEQYF. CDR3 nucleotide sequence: TGTGCCAGCAGTTTACGGACTAGCGGGAGCGGGTACGAGCAGTACTTC. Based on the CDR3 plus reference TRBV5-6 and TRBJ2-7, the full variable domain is DAGVTQSPTHLIKTRGQQVTLRCSPKSGHDTVSWYQQALGQGPQFIFQYYEEEERQRGNFPDRFSGHQFPNYSSELNVNALLLGDSALYLCASSLRTSGSGYEQYFGPGTRLTVT.

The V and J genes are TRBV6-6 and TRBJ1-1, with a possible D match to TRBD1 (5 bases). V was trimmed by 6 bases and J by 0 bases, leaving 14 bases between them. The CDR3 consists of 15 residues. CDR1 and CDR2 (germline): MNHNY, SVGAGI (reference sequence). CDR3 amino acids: CASRGAGGMNTEAFF. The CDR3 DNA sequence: TGTGCCAGCAGGGGCGCCGGGGGTATGAACACTGAAGCTTTCTTT.

The CDR3 spells CASSLSPARSTDTQYF. The CDR3 DNA reads TGTGCCAGCAGCTTATCTCCAGCGCGTAGCACAGATACGCAGTATTTT. V usage is TRBV7-2 and J usage is TRBJ2-3, with D unresolved. CDR3 length equals 16 residues. V lost 2 bases to trimming and J lost 0 bases, with 12 bases between them. Germline V CDR1 and CDR2: SGHTA, FQGNSA.

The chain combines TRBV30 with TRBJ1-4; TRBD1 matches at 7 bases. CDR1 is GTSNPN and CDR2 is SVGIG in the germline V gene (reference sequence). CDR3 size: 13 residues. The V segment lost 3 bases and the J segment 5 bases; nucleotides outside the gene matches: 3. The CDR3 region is CAWRGQKNEKLFF. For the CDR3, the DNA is TGTGCCTGGAGGGGACAGAAGAATGAAAAACTGTTTTTT.

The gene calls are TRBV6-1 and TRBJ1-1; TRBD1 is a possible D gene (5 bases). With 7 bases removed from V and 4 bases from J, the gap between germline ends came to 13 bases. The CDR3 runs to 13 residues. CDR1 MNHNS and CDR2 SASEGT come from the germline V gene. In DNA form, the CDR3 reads TGTGCCAGCAAGCTAGTGGGGGGCACTGAAGCTTTCTTT. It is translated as CASKLVGGTEAFF.

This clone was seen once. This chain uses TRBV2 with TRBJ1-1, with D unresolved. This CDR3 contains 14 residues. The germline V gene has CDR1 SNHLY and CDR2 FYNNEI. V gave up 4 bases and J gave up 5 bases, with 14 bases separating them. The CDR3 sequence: CASSALQMRTEAFF. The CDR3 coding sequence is TGTGCCAGCAGTGCCCTTCAAATGAGGACTGAAGCTTTCTTT.

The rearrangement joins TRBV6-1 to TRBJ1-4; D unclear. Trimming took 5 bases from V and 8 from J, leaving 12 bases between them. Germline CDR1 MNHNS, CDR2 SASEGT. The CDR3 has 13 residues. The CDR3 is CASSKVQDEKLFF. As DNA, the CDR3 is TGTGCCAGCAGTAAGGTTCAGGACGAAAAACTGTTTTTT.

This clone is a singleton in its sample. DNA for the CDR3: TGTGCCAGCAGCTTGATAGGACAGGGGGAATATGGCTACACCTTC. This gives the protein CASSLIGQGEYGYTF. The chain combines TRBV5-5 with TRBJ1-2, with 10 bases fitting TRBD1. The V segment lost 1 base and the J segment 5 bases; nucleotides outside the gene matches: 5. Germline V gene sequence: CDR1 SGHKS, CDR2 YYEKEE (reference sequence). The CDR3 contains 15 residues.

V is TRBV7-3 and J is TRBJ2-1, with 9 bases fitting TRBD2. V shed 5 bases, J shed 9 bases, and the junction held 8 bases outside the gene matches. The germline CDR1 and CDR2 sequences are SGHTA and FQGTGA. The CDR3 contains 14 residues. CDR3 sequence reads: CASSRLTSGSEQFF. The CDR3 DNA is TGTGCCAGCAGCCGACTCACTAGCGGGTCTGAGCAGTTCTTC. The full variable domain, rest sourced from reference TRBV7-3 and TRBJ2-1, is GAGVSQTPSNKVTEKGKYVELRCDPISGHTALYWYRQSLGQGPEFLIYFQGTGAADDSGLPNDRFFAVRPEGSVSTLKIQRTERGDSAVYLCASSRLTSGSEQFFGPGTRLTVL.